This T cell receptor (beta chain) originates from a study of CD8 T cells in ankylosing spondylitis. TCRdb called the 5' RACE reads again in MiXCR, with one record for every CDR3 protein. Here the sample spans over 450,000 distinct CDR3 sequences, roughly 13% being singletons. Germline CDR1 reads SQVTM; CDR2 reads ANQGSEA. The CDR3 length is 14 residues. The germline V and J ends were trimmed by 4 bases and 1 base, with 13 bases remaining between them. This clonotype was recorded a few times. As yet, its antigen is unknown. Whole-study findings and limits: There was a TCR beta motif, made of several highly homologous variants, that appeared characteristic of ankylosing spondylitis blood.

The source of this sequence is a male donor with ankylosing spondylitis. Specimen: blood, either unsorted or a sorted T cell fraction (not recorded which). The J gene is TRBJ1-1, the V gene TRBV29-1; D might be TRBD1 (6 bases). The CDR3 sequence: CSVGAGERNTEAFF. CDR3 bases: TGCAGCGTTGGTGCAGGGGAAAGGAACACTGAAGCTTTCTTT.